This T cell receptor (beta chain) was profiled in a study of T cells in Graves' hyperthyroidism and ophthalmopathy. This CDR3 has 16 residues. Germline CDR1 SGHAT, CDR2 FQNNGV. Uncontrolled infection, other autoimmune disease, pregnancy or lactation barred patients from enrollment. Study results and limitations: Stable hyperthyroidism and ophthalmopathy were separated using 13 V-J signatures. Model-based prediction identified ophthalmopathy a median 6.5 months prior to its onset. Most thyroid clonotypes that were expanded above 0.001 also turned up in blood.

TCR beta CDR3 region amplification was performed from RNA transcripts. The TCR CDR3 first-round RT-PCR relied on the HTBI primer set. A single record per CDR3 protein comes from TCRdb applying MiXCR to the multiplex PCR reads. The sample shows approximately 640,000 distinct CDR3 sequences, approximately 15% of them seen only once. As concerns this clonotype: The target antigen is unknown. One end of the junction is discordant with germline, which a read error may explain.

The sequence was obtained from a man aged 45-65 years with Graves' hyperthyroidism. This chain joins TRBV11-2 and TRBJ1-4, with 8 positions matching TRBD1. The sample consisted of blood. The CDR3 DNA sequence: TGCGCCAGCAGCCGAGATTCGGGGACAGGTATAGAAAAACTGTTTTTT. Its translation is CASSRDSGTGIEKLFF.